This T cell receptor beta chain was identified in a study of shared clonotypes between healthy human individuals. Repertoires were generated with immunoSEQ multiplex PCR, while TCRdb's copy carries only in-frame clones and drops some. The table has about 1.9 million clones, 80% to 95% seen once. The CDR3 is 13 amino acids. Germline V gene lookup returns CDR1 ENHRY and CDR2 SYGVKD. Trimming at V came to 10 bases and at J to 5 bases, leaving 9 bases not matched to a gene. Naive-designated CD8 cells lacked CD45RO, were positively enriched for CCR7, and omitted terminally differentiated effector memory CD45RA+ cells.

The gene calls are TRBV10-3 and TRBJ1-2; the match to TRBD1 covers 8 bases. Sequences were obtained from naive CD8+ T cells from PBMCs. The sequence was obtained from a man between 18 and 35 years old in good health. Some clones in this sample may be carry-over from other donors' samples. CDR3 residues: CATQSGTGYGYTF. For the CDR3, the DNA is TGTGCCACCCAGAGCGGGACAGGTTATGGCTACACCTTC.